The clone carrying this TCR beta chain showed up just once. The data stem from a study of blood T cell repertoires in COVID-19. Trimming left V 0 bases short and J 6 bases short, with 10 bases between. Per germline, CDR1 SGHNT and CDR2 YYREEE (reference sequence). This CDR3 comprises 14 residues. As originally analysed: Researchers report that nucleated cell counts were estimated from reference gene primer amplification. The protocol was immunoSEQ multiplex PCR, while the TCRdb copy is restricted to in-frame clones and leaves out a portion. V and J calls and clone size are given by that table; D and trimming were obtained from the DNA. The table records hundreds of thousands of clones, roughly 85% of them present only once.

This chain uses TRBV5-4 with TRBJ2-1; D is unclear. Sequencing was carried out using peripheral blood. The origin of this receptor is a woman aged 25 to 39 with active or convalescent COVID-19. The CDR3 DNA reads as TGTGCCAGCAGCTTGGGGGCTCTAACCAATGAGCAGTTCTTC. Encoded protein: CASSLGALTNEQFF.